This is a list of T cell receptor beta chains from one sample in a study of blood T cell repertoires in COVID-19. This table comes from immunoSEQ multiplex PCR, and its TCRdb copy is limited to in-frame clones, with some not included. Of 200,000 to 300,000 clones listed, around 81% are singletons. The sequencing sample was made of peripheral blood. The receptors were gathered from a woman aged 55 to 70 with active or convalescent COVID-19. Each CDR3 is given with its conserved first and last residue. Fields, in order: clone size, J gene, V gene, D gene, CDR3 protein, CDR3 DNA. The D gene is left open where the match is weak. Clone size is shown for a subset of rows, as once, few, many or a class of expanded clone.

clone size: -; J gene: TRBJ2-1; V gene: TRBV4-2; D gene: TRBD2; CDR3 protein: CASRLTSGGVYNEQFF; CDR3 DNA: TGTGCCAGCAGGTTGACTAGCGGGGGGGTTTACAATGAGCAGTTCTTC
clone size: once; J gene: TRBJ1-2; V gene: TRBV6-5; D gene: -; CDR3 protein: CASSSRRNRAYGYTF; CDR3 DNA: TGTGCCAGCAGTTCCCGTCGAAACCGCGCCTATGGCTACACCTTC
clone size: -; J gene: TRBJ2-3; V gene: TRBV10-1; D gene: TRBD2; CDR3 protein: CASSEGLASTDTQYF; CDR3 DNA: TGCGCCAGCAGTGAGGGACTAGCGAGCACAGATACGCAGTATTTT
clone size: -; J gene: TRBJ1-2; V gene: TRBV6-5; D gene: -; CDR3 protein: CASSYSQANYGYTF; CDR3 DNA: TGTGCCAGCAGTTACTCGCAGGCTAACTATGGCTACACCTTC
clone size: -; J gene: TRBJ2-5; V gene: TRBV5-1; D gene: TRBD1; CDR3 protein: CASTPGGQEAQYF; CDR3 DNA: TGCGCCAGCACCCCAGGGGGTCAAGAGGCCCAGTACTTC
clone size: -; J gene: TRBJ2-1; V gene: TRBV19; D gene: -; CDR3 protein: CASSIRGQGMGEQFF; CDR3 DNA: TGTGCCAGTAGTATCCGAGGGCAGGGGATGGGTGAGCAGTTCTTC
clone size: once; J gene: TRBJ1-4; V gene: TRBV5-1; D gene: -; CDR3 protein: CASSLQGPSTNEKLFF; CDR3 DNA: TGCGCCAGCAGCTTACAGGGCCCCTCAACTAATGAAAAACTGTTTTTT
clone size: -; J gene: TRBJ2-2; V gene: TRBV11-2; D gene: -; CDR3 protein: CASSLVVRGNTGELFF; CDR3 DNA: TGTGCCAGCAGCTTAGTGGTCCGAGGGAACACCGGGGAGCTGTTTTTT
clone size: -; J gene: TRBJ2-2; V gene: TRBV27; D gene: TRBD2; CDR3 protein: CASSPTGGLAGVTGELFF; CDR3 DNA: TGTGCCAGCAGTCCGACCGGCGGACTAGCGGGAGTAACCGGGGAGCTGTTTTTT
clone size: -; J gene: TRBJ1-5; V gene: TRBV2; D gene: -; CDR3 protein: CASSEGSGLGQPQHF; CDR3 DNA: TGTGCCAGCAGTGAAGGTTCAGGGCTGGGTCAGCCCCAGCATTTT
clone size: few; J gene: TRBJ1-4; V gene: TRBV7-2; D gene: TRBD1; CDR3 protein: CASSSRTGLNEKLFF; CDR3 DNA: TGTGCCAGCAGCTCGAGGACAGGGTTGAATGAAAAACTGTTTTTT
clone size: -; J gene: TRBJ1-5; V gene: TRBV7-8; D gene: TRBD1; CDR3 protein: CASRPQGSNQPQHF; CDR3 DNA: TGTGCCAGCAGACCACAGGGGAGCAATCAGCCCCAGCATTTT
clone size: -; J gene: TRBJ2-1; V gene: TRBV20-1; D gene: TRBD2; CDR3 protein: CSASPSGSLREQFF; CDR3 DNA: TGCAGTGCTAGTCCGAGCGGGAGTCTCCGTGAGCAGTTCTTC
clone size: -; J gene: TRBJ2-1; V gene: TRBV5-1; D gene: -; CDR3 protein: CASSLRQLGGYNEQFF; CDR3 DNA: TGCGCCAGCAGCCTACGACAATTGGGGGGCTACAATGAGCAGTTCTTC
clone size: -; J gene: TRBJ2-5; V gene: TRBV27; D gene: TRBD1; CDR3 protein: CASRQGRQETQYF; CDR3 DNA: TGTGCCAGCCGACAGGGCCGACAAGAGACCCAGTACTTC
clone size: -; J gene: TRBJ2-5; V gene: TRBV6-5; D gene: -; CDR3 protein: CASSYSNRRETQYF; CDR3 DNA: TGTGCCAGCAGTTACTCGAATAGGAGAGAGACCCAGTACTTC
clone size: -; J gene: TRBJ2-2; V gene: TRBV5-1; D gene: TRBD1; CDR3 protein: CASSLSGQGSTGELFF; CDR3 DNA: TGCGCCAGCAGCTTGTCCGGACAGGGGAGCACCGGGGAGCTGTTTTTT
clone size: -; J gene: TRBJ2-3; V gene: TRBV5-8; D gene: TRBD2; CDR3 protein: CASSLGVTSGGLYGDTQYF; CDR3 DNA: TGTGCCAGCAGCTTGGGTGTGACTAGCGGGGGTCTATATGGAGATACGCAGTATTTT
clone size: -; J gene: TRBJ2-1; V gene: TRBV6-1; D gene: -; CDR3 protein: CASSERPRDEQFF; CDR3 DNA: TGTGCCAGCAGTGAGAGACCGCGGGATGAGCAGTTCTTC
clone size: -; J gene: TRBJ2-2; V gene: TRBV18; D gene: -; CDR3 protein: CASSLTGQTNTGELFF; CDR3 DNA: TGTGCCAGCTCACTAACGGGTCAAACGAACACCGGGGAGCTGTTTTTT
clone size: -; J gene: TRBJ2-5; V gene: TRBV25-1; D gene: -; CDR3 protein: CASGRQPQEAQYF; CDR3 DNA: TGTGCCAGCGGGAGGCAGCCACAAGAGGCCCAGTACTTC
clone size: few; J gene: TRBJ1-2; V gene: TRBV6-1; D gene: TRBD1; CDR3 protein: CASSELGTAGANYGYTF; CDR3 DNA: TGTGCCAGCAGTGAACTCGGGACAGCCGGAGCTAACTATGGCTACACCTTC
clone size: -; J gene: TRBJ1-4; V gene: TRBV2; D gene: TRBD1; CDR3 protein: CASSEAWQGVRLFF; CDR3 DNA: TGTGCCAGCAGTGAGGCGTGGCAGGGGGTACGACTGTTTTTT
clone size: -; J gene: TRBJ2-1; V gene: TRBV7-9; D gene: -; CDR3 protein: CASSPPWQRSTYNEQFF; CDR3 DNA: TGTGCCAGCAGCCCACCCTGGCAGCGGTCGACCTACAATGAGCAGTTCTTC
clone size: few; J gene: TRBJ2-2; V gene: TRBV6-6; D gene: -; CDR3 protein: CATKLGYTGELFF; CDR3 DNA: TGTGCCACGAAACTAGGCTACACCGGGGAGCTGTTTTTT